Presented here are 32 T cell receptor beta chains from one specimen sequenced in a study of cytomegalovirus exposure and HLA in healthy donors. Measured with immunoSEQ multiplex PCR; TCRdb has only the in-frame clones, and not every one. The sample holds tens of thousands of clones; about 94% are singletons and the top ten take roughly 4.4%. The sample taken for sequencing was PBMCs. The receptor set was obtained from a man between 18 and 35 years old in good health and CMV-seropositive.

The V call is TRBV2, the J call TRBJ2-7; tentative D call: TRBD2 (6 bases). Trimming stripped 9 bases from V and 0 bases from J, with 15 bases between. Germline assignment: CDR1 SNHLY and CDR2 FYNNEI. This CDR3 is built from 14 residues. The CDR3 spells CARGRGETSYEQYF. In nucleotides, the CDR3 is TGTGCCAGAGGGCGGGGAGAAACCTCCTACGAGCAGTACTTC.

This clone has just a few counts. The chain has TRBV27 and TRBJ2-3, with 8 bases fitting TRBD2. V was clipped by 6 bases and J by 0 bases; unmatched bases: 2. The CDR3 covers 14 residues. CDR1 is MNHEY, CDR2 SMNVEV, per germline (reference sequence). The CDR3 DNA is TGTGCCAGCAGACCTAGCGGGAGCACAGATACGCAGTATTTT. Amino acids: CASRPSGSTDTQYF.

This clone was recorded only once. The rearrangement links TRBV10-1 to TRBJ2-7; TRBD2 is a possible D gene (6 bases). The germline V gene encodes CDR1 WNHNN and CDR2 SYGVQD (reference sequence). This CDR3 region has 14 residues. Trimming pared 5 bases from V and 6 bases from J, leaving 17 bases between. This CDR3 is CASSPGVPGSEQYF. CDR3 DNA: TGCGCCAGCAGTCCGGGGGTACCGGGGAGCGAGCAGTACTTC.

V usage is TRBV27 and J usage is TRBJ2-1; 7 positions agree with TRBD1. Germline CDR1 reads MNHEY; CDR2 reads SMNVEV (reference sequence). Germline trimming cut 6 bases from V and 3 bases from J; bases unmatched to any gene: 11. The CDR3 length is 16 residues. In DNA form, the CDR3 reads TGTGCCAGCAGACGGACGGACAGGCACCTCTACAATGAGCAGTTCTTC. Its translation is CASRRTDRHLYNEQFF.

The V gene is TRBV30, the J gene TRBJ1-2, with D perhaps TRBD1 (5 bases). CDR3 size: 12 residues. Germline CDR1 GTSNPN, CDR2 SVGIG (reference sequence). The CDR3 loop is CVHQGSGYGYTF. The CDR3 coding sequence is TGTGTCCATCAGGGTAGCGGCTATGGCTACACCTTC.

The chain employs TRBV10-3 and TRBJ2-5, with 10 bases lining up with TRBD2. The ends lost 2 bases at V and 9 bases at J; junction bases unmatched: 3. Germline values: CDR1 ENHRY, CDR2 SYGVKD. This CDR3 is built from 13 residues. The CDR3 DNA reads TGTGCCATCAGTGAGACTAGCGGGATCGCCCAGTACTTC. Amino acids: CAISETSGIAQYF.

The CDR3 here is CASSLGIQGTGHTQYF. DNA of the CDR3: TGTGCCAGCAGCTTAGGTATCCAGGGAACGGGCCATACGCAGTATTTT. This chain links TRBV7-9 with TRBJ2-3; D may be TRBD1 (5 bases). Deletions cut 1 base from V and 7 bases from J, with 18 bases between. CDR3 length: 16 amino acids. The V gene's germline CDR1 is SEHNR and CDR2 FQNEAQ (reference sequence).

The chain links TRBV29-1 to TRBJ1-3, with D unclear. The CDR3 totals 11 residues. V shed 4 bases and J shed 4 bases, with 5 bases lying between them. The germline gives CDR1 SQVTM, CDR2 ANQGSEA. The DNA for the CDR3 is TGCAGCGTTGGGGAGGGAAACACCATATATTTT. The encoded protein is CSVGEGNTIYF.

This chain joins TRBV19 and TRBJ1-2; a possible D gene is TRBD1 (6 bases). Trimming removed 4 bases from V and 6 bases from J, with 12 bases in between. CDR3 length equals 13 residues. Per germline, CDR1 LNHDA and CDR2 SQIVND (reference sequence). The CDR3 loop reads CASSTTGWDGYTF. CDR3 nucleotide sequence: TGTGCCAGTAGTACAACAGGGTGGGATGGCTACACCTTC.

V is TRBV30 and J is TRBJ2-2, with 10 bases identical to TRBD2. The CDR3 loop spans 14 amino acids. Germline lookup yields CDR1 GTSNPN and CDR2 SVGIG (reference sequence). Trimming removed 8 bases from V and 1 base from J; junction bases left unmatched: 4. The CDR3 DNA sequence: TGTGCCCGAAGGACTAGCGGGAACACCGGGGAGCTGTTTTTT. Translating gives CARRTSGNTGELFF.

The genes are TRBV28 and TRBJ1-5; D possibly corresponds to TRBD1 (6 bases). Trimming pared 1 base from V and 2 bases from J, leaving 18 bases between. The germline gives CDR1 MDHEN, CDR2 SYDVKM. The CDR3 has 18 amino acids. CDR3 residues: CASSLFGRAGDRNQPQHF. The CDR3, as DNA: TGTGCCAGCAGTTTATTCGGGCGGGCAGGGGATCGCAATCAGCCCCAGCATTTT.

V gene TRBV5-1 combines with J gene TRBJ2-3; perhaps TRBD1 as D (6 bases). With 4 bases removed from V and 0 bases from J, the gap between germline ends came to 15 bases. This CDR3 is built from 16 residues. Germline CDR1 and CDR2: SGHRS and YFSETQ. The CDR3 region has the DNA TGCGCCAGCAGCAGTAAAGGGACATCTAGCACAGATACGCAGTATTTT. It yields the protein CASSSKGTSSTDTQYF.

This chain joins TRBV29-1 and TRBJ2-5; no clear D. Trimming shortened V by 0 bases and J by 4 bases, and 6 bases separated the two germline ends. The CDR3 contains 12 residues. The germline CDR1 and CDR2 sequences are SQVTM and ANQGSEA. The CDR3 DNA is TGCAGCGTTGAAGATGGCGGAGAGACCCAGTACTTC. Its translation: CSVEDGGETQYF. Full variable domain (rest looked up from reference TRBV29-1 and TRBJ2-5): SAVISQKPSRDICQRGTSLTIQCQVDSQVTMMFWYRQQPGQSLTLIATANQGSEATYESGFVIDKFPISRPNLTFSTLTVSNMSPEDSSIYLCSVEDGGETQYFGPGTRLLVL.

The CDR3 bases are TGTGCCAGCAGGTTTCAAACAGGGAAGTCCTCTGGGGCCAACGTCCTGACTTTC. This encodes CASRFQTGKSSGANVLTF. This chain joins TRBV5-4 and TRBJ2-6; possibly TRBD1 for D (6 bases). V lost 5 bases, J lost 0 bases, and 18 bases lay in between. Germline CDR1 reads SGHNT; CDR2 reads YYREEE (reference sequence). The CDR3 runs to 18 residues.

The chain uses TRBV2 and TRBJ1-1, with a possible D match to TRBD1 (6 bases). In germline, CDR1 is SNHLY, CDR2 FYNNEI. The V and J ends lost 2 bases and 4 bases respectively, with 14 bases between them. The CDR3 runs to 15 residues. CDR3 amino acids: CASSESGAGVTEAFF. CDR3 coding DNA: TGTGCCAGCAGTGAATCCGGGGCAGGGGTCACTGAAGCTTTCTTT. The whole variable domain, remainder taken from reference TRBV2 and TRBJ1-1, is EPEVTQTPSHQVTQMGQEVILRCVPISNHLYFYWYRQILGQKVEFLVSFYNNEISEKSEIFDDQFSVERPDGSNFTLKIRSTKLEDSAMYFCASSESGAGVTEAFFGQGTRLTVV.

J is TRBJ1-2 and V is TRBV11-1; maybe TRBD1 (5 bases). Trimming left V 3 bases short and J 1 base short, with 9 bases between. Germline V gene lookup returns CDR1 SGHAT and CDR2 FQDESV (reference sequence). The CDR3 has 14 amino acids. The CDR3 region has the DNA TGTGCCAGCAGCTTGCCGGGACTTAACTATGGCTACACCTTC. Translating it yields CASSLPGLNYGYTF.

The chain couples TRBV5-4 to TRBJ2-2; 10 bases map to TRBD2. The CDR3 contains 16 residues. The J segment lost 5 bases and the V segment lost 6 bases, leaving 10 bases of the junction unmatched. Germline lookup yields CDR1 SGHNT and CDR2 YYREEE (reference sequence). As DNA, the CDR3 is TGTGCCAGCACCTTCGGACTAGCGGAGATAACCGGGGAGCTGTTTTTT. Translated, it gives CASTFGLAEITGELFF.

The gene calls are TRBV5-4 and TRBJ2-1; 8 bases match TRBD2. The CDR3 runs to 15 residues. Losses at the gene ends were 4 bases for V and 8 bases for J; bases not matched to a gene: 11. Germline CDR1 is SGHNT and CDR2 is YYREEE (reference sequence). CDR3 nucleotide sequence: TGTGCCAGCAGCCCGGGGGGGGCCGCTCCGGATGAGCAGTTCTTC. Encoded protein: CASSPGGAAPDEQFF.

The CDR3 bases are TGTGCCAGCAGCTTAGTGGACAGGTACTATGGCTACACCTTC. It translates to CASSLVDRYYGYTF. This chain joins TRBV7-9 and TRBJ1-2; TRBD1 aligns across 7 bases. V gave up 1 base and J gave up 3 bases; unmatched junction bases: 2. The CDR3 extends over 14 amino acids. Germline assignment: CDR1 SEHNR and CDR2 FQNEAQ (reference sequence).

The chain joins TRBV27 to TRBJ2-2; no clear D. The germline V gene encodes CDR1 MNHEY and CDR2 SMNVEV (reference sequence). The CDR3 spans 11 residues. Trimming left V 6 bases short and J 4 bases short, with 3 bases between. DNA for the CDR3: TGTGCCAGCAGCTCCACCGGGGAGCTGTTTTTT. This encodes CASSSTGELFF.

V gene TRBV15 combines with J gene TRBJ2-5; no firm D call. The CDR3 loop spans 14 amino acids. Germline values: CDR1 LNHNV, CDR2 YYDKDF (reference sequence). Trimming removed 1 base at V and 3 bases at J, with 9 bases between. Here the CDR3 reads CATSRGKIEETQYF. The CDR3 DNA reads as TGTGCCACCAGCAGAGGAAAGATAGAAGAGACCCAGTACTTC.

The chain joins TRBV28 to TRBJ2-7; D perhaps matches TRBD2 (5 bases). Germline assignment: CDR1 MDHEN and CDR2 SYDVKM. Trimming cost V 8 bases and J 4 bases, with 18 bases left between them. The CDR3 is 14 amino acids. DNA for the CDR3: TGTGCCAGCCTTCCGGCGGGCGTCTCGTACGAGCAGTACTTC. Protein product: CASLPAGVSYEQYF.

This chain joins TRBV4-1 and TRBJ2-2; 8 positions match TRBD1. The CDR3 is 17 amino acids. J was trimmed by 4 bases and V by 4 bases; bases with no gene match: 11. Germline lookup yields CDR1 MGHRA and CDR2 YSYEKL. The CDR3 is CASSRTEGQGLTGELFF. CDR3 in DNA: TGCGCCAGCAGCCGAACTGAAGGACAGGGCCTCACCGGGGAGCTGTTTTTT.

The chain links TRBV6-1 to TRBJ1-5, with a tentative D call TRBD1 (6 bases). Trimming shortened V by 4 bases and J by 0 bases, and 16 bases separated the two germline ends. The CDR3 has 17 amino acids. CDR1 is MNHNS and CDR2 is SASEGT in the germline V gene. CDR3 region: CASSAGGQLPSNQPQHF. As DNA, the CDR3 is TGTGCCAGCAGTGCCGGTGGACAGTTACCTAGCAATCAGCCCCAGCATTTT.

This clone was found once. The chain joins TRBV7-2 to TRBJ2-4, with a weak D call TRBD2 (5 bases). The V gene lost 5 bases and the J gene lost 1 base, with 9 bases spanning the gap. The CDR3 has 14 amino acids. Germline CDR1 reads SGHTA; CDR2 reads FQGNSA. The CDR3 bases are TGTGCCAGCAGCCAAGGCGGGGCCAAAAACATTCAGTACTTC. Encoded protein: CASSQGGAKNIQYF.

J is TRBJ2-5 and V is TRBV6-1; TRBD1 matches at 10 bases. Trimming took 3 bases from V and 5 from J; bases not matched to a gene: 6. The CDR3 length is 15 residues. Germline-derived CDR1 and CDR2 are MNHNS and SASEGT. The DNA for the CDR3 is TGTGCCAGCAGTGAGGGACAGGGGTTTTTCGAGACCCAGTACTTC. Residues: CASSEGQGFFETQYF.

The V gene is TRBV6-5, the J gene TRBJ2-3, with 8 positions matching TRBD2. The junction had 9 bases not matched to a gene; V was cut back by 0 bases and J by 7 bases. Germline values: CDR1 MNHEY, CDR2 SVGAGI. The CDR3 has 16 residues. The CDR3 protein is CASSYSLGGAAHTQYF. Here the CDR3 DNA reads TGTGCCAGCAGTTACTCTCTCGGGGGGGCCGCACATACGCAGTATTTT.

V and J are TRBV7-9 and TRBJ2-7; 7 positions match TRBD1. The CDR3 is 12 residues long. V was pared by 7 bases and J by 6 bases, with 6 bases of the junction left unmatched. Per germline, CDR1 SEHNR and CDR2 FQNEAQ (reference sequence). This chain's CDR3 is CASTLYRGEQYF. The CDR3 nucleotides read TGTGCCAGCACCCTTTACAGGGGCGAGCAGTACTTC.

The chain is built from TRBV11-2 and TRBJ2-7; 7 bases match TRBD1. Germline values: CDR1 SGHAT, CDR2 FQNNGV. V lost 5 bases, J lost 4 bases, and 14 bases stayed unmatched. CDR3 size: 16 residues. The CDR3 coding sequence is TGTGCCAGCAGCGCCCAGACAGGGCCCGCCCCTTACGAGCAGTACTTC. Its translation is CASSAQTGPAPYEQYF.

As DNA, the CDR3 is TGTGCCAGCAGCCCGCTGGGACAGGGCCACAACTATGGCTACACCTTC. This encodes CASSPLGQGHNYGYTF. The gene calls are TRBV7-2 and TRBJ1-2, with 9 positions matching TRBD1. The CDR3 has 16 amino acids. Trimming cost V 5 bases and J 2 bases; bases outside gene matches: 9. Germline values: CDR1 SGHTA, CDR2 FQGNSA.

This chain uses TRBV28 with TRBJ1-4; the D is unclear. The CDR3 contains 15 residues. Germline V CDR1 and CDR2: MDHEN, SYDVKM. The V gene lost 8 bases and the J gene lost 5 bases, with 18 bases spanning the gap. For the CDR3, the DNA is TGTGCCAGCTTCTCCCGAGGAGGGCCGAATGAAAAACTGTTTTTT. Translation: CASFSRGGPNEKLFF.

The rearrangement joins TRBV7-9 to TRBJ1-2; 9 bases align to TRBD1. This CDR3 has 17 amino acids. The junction had 9 bases not matched to a gene; V was cut back by 4 bases and J by 0 bases. Germline assignment: CDR1 SEHNR and CDR2 FQNEAQ (reference sequence). The CDR3 loop is CASSSLTTGGSNYGYTF. CDR3 in DNA: TGTGCCAGCAGCTCCTTGACGACAGGGGGGTCTAACTATGGCTACACCTTC.